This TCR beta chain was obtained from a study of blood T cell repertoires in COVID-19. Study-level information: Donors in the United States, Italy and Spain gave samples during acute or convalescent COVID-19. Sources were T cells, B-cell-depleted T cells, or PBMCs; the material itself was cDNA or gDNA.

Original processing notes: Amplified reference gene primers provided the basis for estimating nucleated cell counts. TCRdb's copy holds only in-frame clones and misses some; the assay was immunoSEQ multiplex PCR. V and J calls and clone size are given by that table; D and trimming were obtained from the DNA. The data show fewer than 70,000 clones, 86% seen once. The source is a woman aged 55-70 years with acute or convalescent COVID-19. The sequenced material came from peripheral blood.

CDR3 region: CASSLETGYGANVLTF. CDR3 nucleotide sequence: TGTGCCAGCAGCTTAGAGACTGGGTACGGGGCCAACGTCCTGACTTTC. This chain connects TRBV7-6 to TRBJ2-6; D call uncertain. Trimming removed 1 base from V and 4 bases from J, with 11 bases in between. The CDR3 contains 16 residues. Per germline, CDR1 SGHVS and CDR2 FNYEAQ.